This T cell receptor beta chain derives from a study of regulatory T cells in long-lasting Graves disease. Study findings and constraints: Persistent patients shared more public clonotypes (roughly 2,500) than new patients (roughly 1,000).

Building of the TCR beta libraries involved iRepertoire HTBI primers and Arm-PCR of CDR3 regions. Each CDR3 protein is one row after TCRdb ran MiXCR on the multiplex PCR reads. Counted here are roughly 500,000 distinct CDR3 sequences, 20% to 25% occurring once; the ten biggest clones make up about 6.6%. Indicated time point: persistent/refractory GD, antithyroid drugs over 5 years with positive TRAb. PBMCs provided the RNA from which the TCR library was made. V shed 2 bases and J shed 6 bases, with 10 bases lying between them. The CDR3 is made up of 13 amino acids. CDR1 and CDR2 (germline): MNHEY, SMNVEV (reference sequence). On this clonotype itself: The antigen is unknown. A single base is all that separates this from a far larger clone, so a read error is likely.

The source was peripheral blood mononuclear cells (PBMCs), collected when the disease was refractory, from a patient treated with antithyroid drugs. This sequence originates from a female donor with Graves disease. V gene TRBV27 combines with J gene TRBJ1-2; D remains ambiguous. The CDR3 DNA is TGTGCCAGCAGTTTACAACCACCCCATGGCTACACCTTC. As protein: CASSLQPPHGYTF.